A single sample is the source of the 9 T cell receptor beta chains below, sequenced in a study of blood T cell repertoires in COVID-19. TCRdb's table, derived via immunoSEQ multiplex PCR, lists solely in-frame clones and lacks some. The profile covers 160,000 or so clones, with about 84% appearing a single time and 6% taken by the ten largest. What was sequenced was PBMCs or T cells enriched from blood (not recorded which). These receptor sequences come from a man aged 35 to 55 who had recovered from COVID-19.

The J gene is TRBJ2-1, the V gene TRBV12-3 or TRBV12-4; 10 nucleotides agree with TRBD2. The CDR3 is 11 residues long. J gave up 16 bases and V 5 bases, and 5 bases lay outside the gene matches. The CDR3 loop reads CASSQGLACFF. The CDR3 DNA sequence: TGTGCCAGCAGTCAGGGACTAGCGTGCTTCTTC.

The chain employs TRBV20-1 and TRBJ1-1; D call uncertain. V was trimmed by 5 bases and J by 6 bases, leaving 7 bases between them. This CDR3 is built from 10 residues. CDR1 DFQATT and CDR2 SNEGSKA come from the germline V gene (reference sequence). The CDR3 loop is CSAYSAEAFF. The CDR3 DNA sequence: TGCAGTGCTTATTCCGCTGAAGCTTTCTTT.

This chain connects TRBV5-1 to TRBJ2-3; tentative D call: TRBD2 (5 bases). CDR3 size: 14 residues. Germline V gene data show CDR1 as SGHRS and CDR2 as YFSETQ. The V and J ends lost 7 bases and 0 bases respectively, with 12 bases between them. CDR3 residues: CASLRGLSTDTQYF. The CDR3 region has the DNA TGCGCCAGCCTGAGAGGACTTAGCACAGATACGCAGTATTTT. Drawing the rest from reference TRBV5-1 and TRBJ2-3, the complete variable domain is KAGVTQTPRYLIKTRGQQVTLSCSPISGHRSVSWYQQTPGQGLQFLFEYFSETQRNKGNFPGRFSGRQFSNSRSEMNVSTLELGDSALYLCASLRGLSTDTQYFGPGTRLTVL.

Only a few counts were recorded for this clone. CDR3 in DNA: TGCGCCAGCCGCCCGGGGGGCGGGCAAGAGACCCAGTACTTC. Its translation is CASRPGGGQETQYF. The rearrangement joins TRBV5-1 to TRBJ2-5; TRBD2 might be the D (7 bases). The CDR3 runs to 14 residues. The germline CDR1 and CDR2 sequences are SGHRS and YFSETQ. V lost 7 bases, J lost 2 bases, and 15 bases lay in between.

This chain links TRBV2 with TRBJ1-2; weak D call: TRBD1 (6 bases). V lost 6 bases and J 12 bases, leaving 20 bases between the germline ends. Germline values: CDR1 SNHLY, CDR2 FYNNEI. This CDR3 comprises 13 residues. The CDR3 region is CASSATGSLWHTF. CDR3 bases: TGTGCCAGCAGCGCTACAGGGAGCCTTTGGCACACCTTC.

The chain's CDR3 is CASSGTGYNSPLHF. The CDR3 DNA is TGTGCCAGCAGCGGGACAGGGTATAATTCACCCCTCCACTTT. The chain couples TRBV7-3 to TRBJ1-6; 9 positions agree with TRBD1. The CDR3 runs to 14 residues. Germline V lookup: CDR1 SGHTA, CDR2 FQGTGA. Germline trimming cut 5 bases from V and 4 bases from J; bases unmatched to any gene: 0.

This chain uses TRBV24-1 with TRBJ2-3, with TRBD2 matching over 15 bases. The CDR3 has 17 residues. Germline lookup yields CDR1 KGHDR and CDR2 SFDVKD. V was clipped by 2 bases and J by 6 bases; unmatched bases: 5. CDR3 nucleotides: TGTGCCACCAGTGATTGGACTAGCGGGGGGGCCAGGGATACGCAGTATTTT. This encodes CATSDWTSGGARDTQYF.

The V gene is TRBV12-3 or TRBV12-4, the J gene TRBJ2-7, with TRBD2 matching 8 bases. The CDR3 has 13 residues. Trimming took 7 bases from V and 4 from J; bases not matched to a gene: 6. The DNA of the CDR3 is TGTGCCAGCACTCTACTAGCGGAGTACGAGCAGTACGTC. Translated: CASTLLAEYEQYV.

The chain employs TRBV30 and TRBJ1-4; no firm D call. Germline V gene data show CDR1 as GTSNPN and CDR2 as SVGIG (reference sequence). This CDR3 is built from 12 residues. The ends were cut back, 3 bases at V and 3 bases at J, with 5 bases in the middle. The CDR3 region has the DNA TGTGCCTGGAGCAGGTCTAATGAAAAACTGTTTTTT. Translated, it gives CAWSRSNEKLFF.